This TCR beta chain emerged from a study of blood T cell repertoires in COVID-19. About the research overall: There were acute and convalescent COVID-19 samples, and they came from the United States, Italy and Spain. PBMCs, B-cell-depleted T cells, or T cells provided the cDNA or gDNA that made up the material.

This clone was observed a handful of times. Under the authors' procedure: Amplification from reference gene primers served as the basis for estimated nucleated cell counts. Profiled with immunoSEQ multiplex PCR; TCRdb holds only in-frame clones, not every one. V and J calls and clone size are given by that table; D and trimming were obtained from the DNA. The table includes approximately 80,000 clones, around 77% detected once. The clonotype was recovered from a human donor in a cohort sampled during active COVID-19. The sequenced material came from peripheral blood.

CDR3 sequence: CASSSRQSTGGEQFF. CDR3 nucleotide sequence: TGTGCCAGCAGCTCCCGACAGTCGACAGGGGGTGAGCAGTTCTTC. The chain couples TRBV7-8 to TRBJ2-1; 9 positions agree with TRBD1. CDR1 is SGHVS, CDR2 FQNEAQ, per germline. V trimming: 4 bases; J trimming: 9 bases; junction bases outside the gene matches: 10. The CDR3 has 15 amino acids.